A single sample gave rise to the 25 T cell receptor beta chains below, sequenced in a study of shared clonotypes between healthy human individuals. Assay used: immunoSEQ multiplex PCR; TCRdb lists only in-frame clones, some missing. The sample yields some 740,000 clones, around 93% seen once. The naive CD8 subset, CD45RO-negative cells positively selected for CCR7, excluded terminally differentiated effector memory CD45RA+ cells. The sequenced material came from naive CD8+ T cells sorted from blood. These receptors were taken from a man aged 25 to 40 in good health.

The V gene is TRBV5-4, the J gene TRBJ2-3; D call uncertain. V was shortened by 0 bases and J by 6 bases, with 5 bases between the two germline ends. Germline CDR1 and CDR2: SGHNT and YYREEE (reference sequence). This CDR3 contains 12 residues. The CDR3 loop reads CASSLESDTQYF. DNA for the CDR3: TGTGCCAGCAGCTTGGAGTCGGATACGCAGTATTTT.

The chain employs TRBV9 and TRBJ1-2; the D gene is possibly TRBD1 (5 bases). Germline-derived CDR1 and CDR2 are SGDLS and YYNGEE. The CDR3 consists of 16 residues. Trimming stripped 0 bases from V and 4 bases from J, with 16 bases between. The CDR3 region is CASSVGTSGGSYGYTF. DNA of the CDR3: TGTGCCAGCAGCGTAGGCACCTCCGGGGGTAGCTATGGCTACACCTTC.

This clone was observed a single time. V gene TRBV27 combines with J gene TRBJ2-7; 11 positions match TRBD2. The J segment lost 2 bases and the V segment lost 7 bases, leaving 1 base of the junction unmatched. CDR1 is MNHEY and CDR2 is SMNVEV in the germline V gene (reference sequence). The CDR3 runs 13 residues. Written as DNA, the CDR3 is TGTGCCAGCAAGGGACTAGCGGCCTACGAGCAGTACTTC. Translated: CASKGLAAYEQYF.

This rearrangement joins TRBV7-2 to TRBJ2-7; 8 bases map to TRBD1. The V gene's germline CDR1 is SGHTA and CDR2 FQGNSA. V gave up 8 bases and J gave up 5 bases; unmatched junction bases: 11. The CDR3 is 14 residues long. CDR3 sequence (DNA): TGTGCCAGCGGGATGGACAGGGCGAAAAACGAGCAGTACTTC. It specifies CASGMDRAKNEQYF.

Notes on this clone: Other DNA sequences in this specimen translate into the identical CDR3. The chain is built from TRBV7-8 and TRBJ2-3, with a tentative D call TRBD1 (5 bases). V lost 2 bases to trimming and J lost 2 bases, with 8 bases between them. This CDR3 has 14 amino acids. Germline CDR1 and CDR2: SGHVS and FQNEAQ. The CDR3 protein is CASSLLGATDTQYF. The DNA of the CDR3 is TGTGCCAGCAGCTTACTAGGGGCCACAGATACGCAGTATTTT.

V gene TRBV29-1 combines with J gene TRBJ1-2; D perhaps matches TRBD1 (6 bases). The CDR3 totals 11 residues. Germline loops: CDR1 SQVTM, CDR2 ANQGSEA. The V gene lost 3 bases and the J gene lost 8 bases, with 10 bases spanning the gap. The CDR3 is CSVDRGVGYTF. In DNA form, the CDR3 reads TGCAGCGTTGACAGGGGTGTCGGCTACACCTTC.

The chain combines TRBV19 with TRBJ2-1, with TRBD2 matching over 8 bases. Germline values: CDR1 LNHDA, CDR2 SQIVND (reference sequence). The CDR3 spans 13 residues. The V and J ends lost 3 bases and 8 bases, in that order; junction bases with no gene match: 3. The chain's CDR3 is CASSIGTSHEQFF. Here the CDR3 DNA reads TGTGCCAGTAGTATTGGGACTAGTCATGAGCAGTTCTTC.

V gene TRBV7-9 combines with J gene TRBJ2-7; tentatively, D is TRBD1 or TRBD2 (7 bases each). Germline lookup yields CDR1 SEHNR and CDR2 FQNEAQ (reference sequence). CDR3 length: 13 residues. V gave up 5 bases and J gave up 3 bases, with 11 bases separating them. The DNA for the CDR3 is TGTGCCAGCAGCCAGGGGGGGGTCTACGAGCAGTACTTC. Residues: CASSQGGVYEQYF.

This clone was found once. The chain has TRBV7-9 and TRBJ2-7; 7 bases match TRBD1. Trimming cost V 4 bases and J 0 bases; bases outside gene matches: 9. The CDR3 is 16 amino acids. The germline gives CDR1 SEHNR, CDR2 FQNEAQ (reference sequence). CDR3 sequence (DNA): TGTGCCAGCAGCTCGCGACAGGGTAAAGGCTCCTACGAGCAGTACTTC. Translating gives CASSSRQGKGSYEQYF.

The V gene is TRBV25-1, the J gene TRBJ2-5; D gene ambiguous. Per germline, CDR1 MGHDK and CDR2 SYGVNS. The V gene lost 4 bases and the J gene lost 5 bases, with 5 bases spanning the gap. The CDR3 runs to 11 residues. CDR3 loop: CASSARETQYF. CDR3 sequence (DNA): TGTGCCAGCAGTGCCCGGGAGACCCAGTACTTC. Variable domain in full (rest from reference TRBV25-1 and TRBJ2-5): EADIYQTPRYLVIGTGKKITLECSQTMGHDKMYWYQQDPGMELHLIHYSYGVNSTEKGDLSSESTVSRIRTEHFPLTLESARPSHTSQYLCASSARETQYFGPGTRLLVL.

This clone was observed a handful of times. The rearrangement uses TRBV27 and TRBJ2-7; D not certain. V lost 10 bases and J lost 6, with 13 bases in between. CDR3 size: 11 residues. Germline CDR1 is MNHEY and CDR2 is SMNVEV (reference sequence). As DNA, the CDR3 is TGTGCCATCCGGGTTAAGGGCGAGCAGTACTTC. Protein sequence: CAIRVKGEQYF.

This clone was counted a single time. The rearrangement uses TRBV7-9 and TRBJ1-4; 9 bases fit TRBD1. CDR1 and CDR2 from the germline V gene are SEHNR and FQNEAQ (reference sequence). This CDR3 contains 15 residues. The V gene end was trimmed by 4 bases and the J gene end by 6 bases; junction bases not matched to a gene: 6. CDR3 sequence reads: CASSWGQGGDEKLFF. Written as DNA, the CDR3 is TGTGCCAGCAGCTGGGGACAGGGTGGGGATGAAAAACTGTTTTTT.

The V call is TRBV6-5, the J call TRBJ2-7; D perhaps matches TRBD2 (6 bases). CDR3 length: 11 amino acids. Germline CDR1 is MNHEY and CDR2 is SVGAGI. V was pared by 5 bases and J by 7 bases, with 9 bases between. The CDR3 DNA reads TGTGCCAGCAGTCGCGGGAAGGAGCAGTACTTC. It specifies CASSRGKEQYF.

The chain couples TRBV13 to TRBJ2-5; a weak D match, TRBD2 (5 bases). Trimming shortened V by 5 bases and J by 5 bases, and 9 bases separated the two germline ends. Per germline, CDR1 PRHDT and CDR2 FYEKMQ (reference sequence). The CDR3 spans 12 residues. CDR3 sequence (DNA): TGTGCCAGCAGCCGGGATCCCGAGACCCAGTACTTC. The encoded protein is CASSRDPETQYF.

This chain connects TRBV7-2 to TRBJ2-7; TRBD1 matches at 9 bases. The CDR3 spans 15 residues. The germline CDR1 and CDR2 sequences are SGHTA and FQGNSA. The junction had 4 bases not matched to a gene; V was cut back by 4 bases and J by 0 bases. CDR3 in DNA: TGTGCCAGCAGCTGGGGGACAGGGAGCTCCTACGAGCAGTACTTC. Its translation is CASSWGTGSSYEQYF.

This clone was recorded at least ten times. J is TRBJ2-7 and V is TRBV10-2; D remains ambiguous. V lost 3 bases to trimming and J lost 6 bases, with 12 bases between them. There are 13 residues in the CDR3. Germline V gene sequence: CDR1 WSHSY, CDR2 SAAADI. Here the CDR3 DNA reads TGCGCCAGCAGTGAAGCTCGATCGGGCGAGCAGTACTTC. Amino acids: CASSEARSGEQYF.

As concerns this clone: Sequence at one end of the junction differs from germline and may be a read error. The CDR3 DNA sequence: TGTGCCAGCAGCTTAAACAACTACGAGCAGTACTTC. Encoded protein: CASSLNNYEQYF. The chain uses TRBV5-3 and TRBJ2-7; D uncertain. TRBV5-3 is known as an ORF, though its function is uncertain. The CDR3 length is 12 residues.

This chain connects TRBV25-1 to TRBJ2-7; D is perhaps TRBD1 (6 bases). This CDR3 spans 13 amino acids. V gave up 8 bases and J gave up 2 bases, with 13 bases separating them. Looked up from germline, CDR1 is MGHDK and CDR2 is SYGVNS. This CDR3 is CASGSGQAYEQYF. The CDR3 DNA reads TGTGCCAGCGGGTCGGGACAAGCCTACGAGCAGTACTTC.

V is TRBV27 and J is TRBJ1-1; no definite D call. CDR3 size: 12 residues. Looked up from germline, CDR1 is MNHEY and CDR2 is SMNVEV (reference sequence). Between the trimmed V and J ends, which lost 8 bases and 7 bases, there was a span of 14 bases. The CDR3 is CASFSSSSEAFF. The CDR3 coding sequence is TGTGCCAGCTTCTCCTCATCAAGTGAAGCTTTCTTT.

J is TRBJ1-4 and V is TRBV18; D gene uncertain. The CDR3 length is 14 residues. Germline V gives CDR1 KGHSH, CDR2 LQKENI. The germline V and J ends were trimmed by 3 bases and 0 bases, with 5 bases remaining between them. The CDR3 is CASSPLATNEKLFF. For the CDR3, the DNA is TGTGCCAGCTCACCGCTTGCAACTAATGAAAAACTGTTTTTT.

CDR3 protein: CASSTFGQGAGNTIYF. CDR3 nucleotide sequence: TGTGCCAGCAGTACTTTCGGACAGGGGGCCGGAAACACCATATATTTT. The genes are TRBV28 and TRBJ1-3; TRBD1 agrees at 11 bases. Per the germline V gene, CDR1 is MDHEN and CDR2 is SYDVKM. The CDR3 spans 16 residues. V was pared by 5 bases and J by 4 bases, with 7 bases of the junction left unmatched.

V and J are TRBV30 and TRBJ2-1; 7 bases match TRBD2. V shed 0 bases, J shed 8 bases, and the junction held 7 bases outside the gene matches. Per the germline V gene, CDR1 is GTSNPN and CDR2 is SVGIG (reference sequence). CDR3 length: 14 amino acids. CDR3 sequence (DNA): TGTGCCTGGAGTGTAAACGGGAGGAGGGATGAGCAGTTCTTC. Its protein is CAWSVNGRRDEQFF.

This chain links TRBV28 with TRBJ2-5, with 11 nucleotides matching TRBD1. The CDR3 is 15 residues long. CDR1 and CDR2 (germline): MDHEN, SYDVKM. J was trimmed by 4 bases and V by 6 bases; bases with no gene match: 7. CDR3 DNA: TGTGCCAGCAGGAAACCGGACAGGGGGCTAGAGACCCAGTACTTC. Protein sequence: CASRKPDRGLETQYF.

This sequence joins TRBV19 and TRBJ2-5; TRBD1 aligns across 9 bases. The CDR3 is 14 residues long. Germline values: CDR1 LNHDA, CDR2 SQIVND (reference sequence). After removal of 5 bases from V and 5 bases from J, the junction contained 6 bases not matched to a gene. CDR3 nucleotide sequence: TGTGCCAGTAGTTTCTGGACAGGGGACGAGACCCAGTACTTC. It specifies CASSFWTGDETQYF.

V is TRBV27 and J is TRBJ2-3; D remains ambiguous. This CDR3 spans 14 amino acids. From germline, CDR1 is MNHEY and CDR2 SMNVEV (reference sequence). Trimming cost V 4 bases and J 0 bases, with 8 bases left between them. In DNA form, the CDR3 reads TGTGCCAGCAGTTCTATCGGGAGCACAGATACGCAGTATTTT. Translation gives CASSSIGSTDTQYF.